This TCR beta chain was observed in a study of blood T cells in healthy people across ages. Using a J-beta primer mix together with a sample-barcoded 5' primer, a second PCR was run for about 7 to 12 cycles. In TCRdb, the 5' RACE reads were re-called with MiXCR into one record per CDR3 protein. The table records approximately 830,000 distinct CDR3 sequences, less than 80% of them present only once. Per the germline V gene, CDR1 is MGHRA and CDR2 is YSYEKL. Between the trimmed V and J ends, which lost 1 base and 3 bases, there was a span of 16 bases. This CDR3 is built from 17 residues. Per sample, at least 5 micrograms of total RNA were extracted.

The chain couples TRBV4-1 to TRBJ2-1; tentative D call: TRBD1 (6 bases). The TCR sequence derives from a man between 25 and 39 years old in good health. What was sequenced was blood. CDR3 in DNA: TGCGCCAGCAGCCAAGTTTTGGTACAGGGCGGCTACAATGAGCAGTTCTTC. Protein: CASSQVLVQGGYNEQFF.